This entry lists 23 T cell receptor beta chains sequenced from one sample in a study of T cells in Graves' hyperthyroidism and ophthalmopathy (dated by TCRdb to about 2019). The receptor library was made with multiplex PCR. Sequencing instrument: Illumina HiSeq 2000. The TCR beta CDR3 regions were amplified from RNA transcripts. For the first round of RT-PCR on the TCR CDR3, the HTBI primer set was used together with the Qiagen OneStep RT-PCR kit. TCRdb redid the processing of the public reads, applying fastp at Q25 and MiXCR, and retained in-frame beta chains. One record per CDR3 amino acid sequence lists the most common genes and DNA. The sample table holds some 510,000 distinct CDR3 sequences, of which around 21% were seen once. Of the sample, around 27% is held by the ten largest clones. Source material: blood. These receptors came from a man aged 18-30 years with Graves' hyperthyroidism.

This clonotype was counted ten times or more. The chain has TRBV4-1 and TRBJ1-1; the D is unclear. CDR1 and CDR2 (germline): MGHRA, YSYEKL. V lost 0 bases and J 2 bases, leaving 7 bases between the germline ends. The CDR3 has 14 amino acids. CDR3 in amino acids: CASSQDGDNTEAFF. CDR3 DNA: TGCGCCAGCAGCCAAGATGGGGATAACACTGAAGCTTTCTTT.

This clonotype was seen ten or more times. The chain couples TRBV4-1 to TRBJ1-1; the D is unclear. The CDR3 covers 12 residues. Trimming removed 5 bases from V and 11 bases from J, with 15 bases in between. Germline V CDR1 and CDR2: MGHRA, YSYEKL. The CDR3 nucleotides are TGCGCCAGCAGCTTCACCGGGATGCGGGCTTTCTTT. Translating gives CASSFTGMRAFF.

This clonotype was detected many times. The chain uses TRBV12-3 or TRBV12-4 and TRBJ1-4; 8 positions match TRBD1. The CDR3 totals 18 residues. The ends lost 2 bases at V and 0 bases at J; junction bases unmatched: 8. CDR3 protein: CASSLPRGRGATNEKLFF. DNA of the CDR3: TGTGCCAGCAGTTTACCCAGGGGGCGCGGGGCAACTAATGAAAAACTGTTTTTT.

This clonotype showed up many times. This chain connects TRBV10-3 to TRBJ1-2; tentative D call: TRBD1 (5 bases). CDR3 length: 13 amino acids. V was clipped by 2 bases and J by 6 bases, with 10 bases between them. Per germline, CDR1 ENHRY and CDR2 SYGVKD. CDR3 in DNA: TGTGCCATCAGTGAGCGACAGCTTGATGGCTACACCTTC. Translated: CAISERQLDGYTF.

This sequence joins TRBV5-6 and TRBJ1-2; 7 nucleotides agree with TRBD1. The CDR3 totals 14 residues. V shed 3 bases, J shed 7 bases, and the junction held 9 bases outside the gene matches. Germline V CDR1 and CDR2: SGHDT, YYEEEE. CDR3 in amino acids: CASSSRDSLGGYTF. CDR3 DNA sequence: TGTGCCAGCAGCTCCCGGGACAGCTTGGGTGGCTACACCTTC.

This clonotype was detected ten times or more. CDR3 in amino acids: CASSISQGVQETQYF. The CDR3 region has the DNA TGTGCCAGCAGTATTTCTCAGGGGGTCCAAGAGACCCAGTACTTC. V and J are TRBV28 and TRBJ2-5; 7 nucleotides agree with TRBD1. Germline loops: CDR1 MDHEN, CDR2 SYDVKM. This CDR3 region has 15 residues. With V trimmed by 5 bases and J by 1 base, 7 bases remained unmatched.

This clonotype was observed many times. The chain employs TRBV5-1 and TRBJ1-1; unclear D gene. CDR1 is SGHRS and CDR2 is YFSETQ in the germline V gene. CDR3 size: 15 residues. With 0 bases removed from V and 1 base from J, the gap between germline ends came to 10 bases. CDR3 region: CASSLAEIPNTEAFF. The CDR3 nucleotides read TGCGCCAGCAGCTTGGCCGAAATACCGAACACTGAAGCTTTCTTT. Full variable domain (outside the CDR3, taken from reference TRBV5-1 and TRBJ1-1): KAGVTQTPRYLIKTRGQQVTLSCSPISGHRSVSWYQQTPGQGLQFLFEYFSETQRNKGNFPGRFSGRQFSNSRSEMNVSTLELGDSALYLCASSLAEIPNTEAFFGQGTRLTVV.

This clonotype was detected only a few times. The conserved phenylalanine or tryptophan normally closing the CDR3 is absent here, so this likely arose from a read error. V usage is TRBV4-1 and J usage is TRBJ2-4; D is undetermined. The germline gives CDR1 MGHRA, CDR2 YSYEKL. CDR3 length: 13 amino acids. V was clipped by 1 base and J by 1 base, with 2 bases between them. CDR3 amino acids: CASSQGAKNIQYL. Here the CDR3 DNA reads TGCGCCAGCAGCCAAGGGGCCAAAAACATTCAGTACCTC.

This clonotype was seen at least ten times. CDR3 sequence reads: CASSLGQVNQPQHF. CDR3 bases: TGTGCCAGCAGCCTAGGACAGGTCAATCAGCCCCAGCATTTT. This sequence joins TRBV12-3 or TRBV12-4 and TRBJ1-5, with 7 bases lining up with TRBD1. J was trimmed by 3 bases and V by 6 bases; bases with no gene match: 5. The CDR3 is 14 amino acids.

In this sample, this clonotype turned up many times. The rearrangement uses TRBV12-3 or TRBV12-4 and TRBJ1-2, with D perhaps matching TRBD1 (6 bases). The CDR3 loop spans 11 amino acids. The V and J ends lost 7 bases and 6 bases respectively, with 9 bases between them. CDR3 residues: CASTQGNGYTF. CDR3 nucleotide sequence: TGTGCCAGCACCCAGGGGAATGGCTACACCTTC.

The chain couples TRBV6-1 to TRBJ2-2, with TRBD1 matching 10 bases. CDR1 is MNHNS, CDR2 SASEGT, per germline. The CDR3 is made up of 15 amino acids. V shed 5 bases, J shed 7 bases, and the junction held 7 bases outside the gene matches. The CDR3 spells CASSRDRGLIGELFF. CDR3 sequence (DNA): TGTGCCAGCAGTCGGGACAGGGGACTCATCGGGGAGCTGTTTTTT.

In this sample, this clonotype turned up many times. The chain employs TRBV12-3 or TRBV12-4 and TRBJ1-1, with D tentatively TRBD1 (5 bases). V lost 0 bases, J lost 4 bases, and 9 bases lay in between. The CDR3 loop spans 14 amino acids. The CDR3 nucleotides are TGTGCCAGCAGTTTAGCACAGAGGGGCACTGAAGCTTTCTTT. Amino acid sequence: CASSLAQRGTEAFF.

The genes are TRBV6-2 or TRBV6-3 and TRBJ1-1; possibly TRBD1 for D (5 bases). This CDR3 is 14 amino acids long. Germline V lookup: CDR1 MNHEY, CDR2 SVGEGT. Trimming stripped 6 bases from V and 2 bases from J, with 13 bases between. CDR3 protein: CASSHGAENTEAFF. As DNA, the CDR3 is TGTGCCAGCAGCCACGGGGCGGAAAACACTGAAGCTTTCTTT.

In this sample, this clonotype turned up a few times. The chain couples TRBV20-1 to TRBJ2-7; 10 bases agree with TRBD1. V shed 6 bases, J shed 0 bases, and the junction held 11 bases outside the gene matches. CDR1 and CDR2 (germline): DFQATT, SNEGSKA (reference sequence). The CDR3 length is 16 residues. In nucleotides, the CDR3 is TGCAGTGCCCAATTAACGGGACAGGGGATCTCCTACGAGCAGTACTTC. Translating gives CSAQLTGQGISYEQYF.

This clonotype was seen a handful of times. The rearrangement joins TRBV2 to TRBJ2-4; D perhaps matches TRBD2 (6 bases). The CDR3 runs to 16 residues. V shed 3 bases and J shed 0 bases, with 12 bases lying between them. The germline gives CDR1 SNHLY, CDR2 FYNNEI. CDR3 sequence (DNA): TGTGCCAGCAGTGACCACGGGGGACTAGCCAAAAACATTCAGTACTTC. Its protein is CASSDHGGLAKNIQYF.

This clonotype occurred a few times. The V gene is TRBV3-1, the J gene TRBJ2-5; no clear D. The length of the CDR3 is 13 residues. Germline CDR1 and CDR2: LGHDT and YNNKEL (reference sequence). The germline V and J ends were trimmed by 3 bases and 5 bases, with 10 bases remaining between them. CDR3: CASSHNMRETQYF. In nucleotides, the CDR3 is TGTGCCAGCAGCCATAACATGAGGGAGACCCAGTACTTC.

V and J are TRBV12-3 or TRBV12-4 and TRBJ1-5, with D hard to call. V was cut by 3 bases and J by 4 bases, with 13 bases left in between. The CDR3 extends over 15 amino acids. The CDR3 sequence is CASSFLEWGNQPQHF. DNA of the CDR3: TGTGCCAGCAGTTTCTTGGAGTGGGGAAATCAGCCCCAGCATTTT.

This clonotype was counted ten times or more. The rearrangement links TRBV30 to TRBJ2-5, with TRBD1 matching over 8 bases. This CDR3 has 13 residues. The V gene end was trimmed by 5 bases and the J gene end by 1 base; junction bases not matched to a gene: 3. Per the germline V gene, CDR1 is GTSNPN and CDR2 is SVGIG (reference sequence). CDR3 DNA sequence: TGTGCCTGGGACAGGGGAATCCAAGAGACCCAGTACTTC. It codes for CAWDRGIQETQYF. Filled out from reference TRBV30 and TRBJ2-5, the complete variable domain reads SQTIHQWPATLVQPVGSPLSLECTVEGTSNPNLYWYRQAAGRGLQLLFYSVGIGQISSEVPQNLSASRPQDRQFILSSKKLLLSDSGFYLCAWDRGIQETQYFGPGTRLLVL.

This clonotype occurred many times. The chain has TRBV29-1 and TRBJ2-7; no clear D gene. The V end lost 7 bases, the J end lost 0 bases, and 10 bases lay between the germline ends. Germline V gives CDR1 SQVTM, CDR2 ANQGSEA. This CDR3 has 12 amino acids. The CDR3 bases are TGCAGCGCGACGTTGAGCTCCTACGAGCAGTACTTC. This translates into CSATLSSYEQYF.

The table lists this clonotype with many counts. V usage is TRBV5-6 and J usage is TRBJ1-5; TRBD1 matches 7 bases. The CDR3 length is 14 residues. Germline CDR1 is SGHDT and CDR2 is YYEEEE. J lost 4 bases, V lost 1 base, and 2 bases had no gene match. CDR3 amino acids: CASSLTGANQPQHF. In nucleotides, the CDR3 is TGTGCCAGCAGCTTGACAGGGGCAAATCAGCCCCAGCATTTT.

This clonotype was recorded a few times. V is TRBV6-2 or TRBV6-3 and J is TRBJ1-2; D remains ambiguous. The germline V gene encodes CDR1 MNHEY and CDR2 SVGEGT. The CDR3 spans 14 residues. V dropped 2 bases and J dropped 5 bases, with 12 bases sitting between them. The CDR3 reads CASSYPLSSYGYTF. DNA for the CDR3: TGTGCCAGCAGTTACCCCCTTAGTTCGTATGGCTACACCTTC.

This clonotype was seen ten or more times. The CDR3 bases are TGTGCCAGCAGTCCGGGCGGGGAAGCTTTCTTT. Translation gives CASSPGGEAFF. The V call is TRBV27, the J call TRBJ1-1; D is undetermined. The CDR3 length is 11 residues. The germline V and J ends were trimmed by 5 bases and 8 bases, with 9 bases remaining between them. Germline V gene lookup returns CDR1 MNHEY and CDR2 SMNVEV (reference sequence).

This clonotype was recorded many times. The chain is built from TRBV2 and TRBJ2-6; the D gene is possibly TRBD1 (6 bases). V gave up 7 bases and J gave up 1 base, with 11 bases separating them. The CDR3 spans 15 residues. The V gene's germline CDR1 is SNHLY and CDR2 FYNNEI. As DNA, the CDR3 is TGTGCCAGCAAAGGAGACAGGTCTGGGGCCAACGTCCTGACTTTC. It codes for CASKGDRSGANVLTF.